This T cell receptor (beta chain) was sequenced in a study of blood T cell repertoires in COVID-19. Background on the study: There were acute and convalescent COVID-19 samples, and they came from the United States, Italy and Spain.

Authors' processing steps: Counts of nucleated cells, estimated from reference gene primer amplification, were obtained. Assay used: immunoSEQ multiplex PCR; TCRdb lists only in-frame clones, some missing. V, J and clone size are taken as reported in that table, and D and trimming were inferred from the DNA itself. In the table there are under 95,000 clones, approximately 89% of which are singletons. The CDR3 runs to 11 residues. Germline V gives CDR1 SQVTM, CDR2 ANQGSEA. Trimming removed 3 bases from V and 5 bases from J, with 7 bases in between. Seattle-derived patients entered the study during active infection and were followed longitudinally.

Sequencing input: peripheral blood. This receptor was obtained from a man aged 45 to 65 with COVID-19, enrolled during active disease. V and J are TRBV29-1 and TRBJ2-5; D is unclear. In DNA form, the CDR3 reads TGCAGCGTTGATCGTGTCGAGACCCAGTACTTC. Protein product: CSVDRVETQYF.